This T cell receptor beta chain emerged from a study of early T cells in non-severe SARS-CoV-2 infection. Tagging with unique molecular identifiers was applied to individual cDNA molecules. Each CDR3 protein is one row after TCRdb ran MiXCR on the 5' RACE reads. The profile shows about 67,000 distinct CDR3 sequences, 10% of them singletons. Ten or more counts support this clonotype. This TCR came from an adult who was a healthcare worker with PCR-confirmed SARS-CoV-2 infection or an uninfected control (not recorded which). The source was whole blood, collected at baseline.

The DNA of the CDR3 is TGTGCCAGCAGCCCTAGAATAGCCGGGGAGCTGTTTTTT. Its protein is CASSPRIAGELFF. This sequence joins TRBV12-3 or TRBV12-4 and TRBJ2-2; D not certain. Trimming took off 6 bases at V and 6 bases at J, with 11 bases between the two ends. The CDR3 is made up of 13 amino acids.